The rows below give T cell receptor beta chains drawn from one sample of a study of blood T cell repertoires in COVID-19. TCRdb's table, derived via immunoSEQ multiplex PCR, lists solely in-frame clones and lacks some. Of approximately 130,000 clones in the sample, 85% to 90% are singletons; the top ten hold around a quarter. Sequenced input: peripheral blood. The origin of the receptors is a man between 65 and 80 years old with active or convalescent COVID-19. Each CDR3 is given with its conserved first and last residue. D genes are given only for firm matches. The size field is filled for only some rows; it gives once, few, many or a size class.

d_gene: .
abundance: .
v_gene: TRBV5-1
j_gene: TRBJ1-2
CDR3nt: TGCGCCAGCAGCCAGAGCTCAGAGGGCCGCCTGGGCTACACCTTC
CDR3aa: CASSQSSEGRLGYTF

d_gene: TRBD1
abundance: once
v_gene: TRBV30
j_gene: TRBJ1-4
CDR3nt: TGTGCCTGGAGTGTAAACGTTGTGGGACAGGAGTACGGAAAACTGTTTTTT
CDR3aa: CAWSVNVVGQEYGKLFF

d_gene: .
abundance: .
v_gene: TRBV27
j_gene: TRBJ1-5
CDR3nt: TGTGCCAGCAGTTCCCAGGGTTTGAGTCAGCCCCAGCATTTT
CDR3aa: CASSSQGLSQPQHF

d_gene: .
abundance: .
v_gene: TRBV11-2
j_gene: TRBJ2-2
CDR3nt: TGTGCCAGCAGCTTAGGGAGGGAATGGAACGGGGAGCTGTTTTTT
CDR3aa: CASSLGREWNGELFF

d_gene: .
abundance: .
v_gene: TRBV20-1
j_gene: TRBJ2-5
CDR3nt: TGCAGTGCTAGTAACTTAGCGGAGGGGGAGACCCAGTACTTC
CDR3aa: CSASNLAEGETQYF

d_gene: .
abundance: .
v_gene: TRBV28
j_gene: TRBJ2-5
CDR3nt: TGTGCCAGCAGTTTATATGGGACTTTCTATCAAGAGACCCAGTACTTC
CDR3aa: CASSLYGTFYQETQYF

d_gene: .
abundance: once
v_gene: TRBV7-3
j_gene: TRBJ1-1
CDR3nt: TGTGCCAGCAGCTTAGGGGACAAAACTGAAGCTTTCTTT
CDR3aa: CASSLGDKTEAFF

d_gene: .
abundance: .
v_gene: TRBV12-3/TRBV12-4
j_gene: TRBJ1-5
CDR3nt: TGTGCCAGCAGTGAACAGGAGAATCAGCCCCAGCATTTT
CDR3aa: CASSEQENQPQHF

d_gene: TRBD1
abundance: .
v_gene: TRBV28
j_gene: TRBJ2-2
CDR3nt: TGTGCCAGCATCCCAGGGGGCGGATACGGGGAGCTGTTTTTT
CDR3aa: CASIPGGGYGELFF

d_gene: .
abundance: .
v_gene: TRBV19
j_gene: TRBJ2-3
CDR3nt: TGTGCCAGTAGTCCCGGGACTCAGTCCACAGATACGCAGTATTTT
CDR3aa: CASSPGTQSTDTQYF

d_gene: TRBD2
abundance: .
v_gene: TRBV28
j_gene: TRBJ2-3
CDR3nt: TGTGCCAGCAGACTAGCGGAAATCACAGATACGCAGTATTTT
CDR3aa: CASRLAEITDTQYF

d_gene: TRBD1
abundance: .
v_gene: TRBV18
j_gene: TRBJ2-1
CDR3nt: TGTGCCAGCTCACCGCGGACAGGGCACAATGAGCAGTTCTTC
CDR3aa: CASSPRTGHNEQFF

d_gene: TRBD2
abundance: .
v_gene: TRBV30
j_gene: TRBJ2-3
CDR3nt: TGTGCCTGGAGTGCTCTAATGTCTAGCGGAAGCACAGATACGCAGTATTTT
CDR3aa: CAWSALMSSGSTDTQYF

d_gene: .
abundance: .
v_gene: TRBV5-6
j_gene: TRBJ1-5
CDR3nt: TGTGCCAGCAGCTTGGGACTCCCGGGGTCCCAGCATTTT
CDR3aa: CASSLGLPGSQHF

d_gene: TRBD1
abundance: .
v_gene: TRBV30
j_gene: TRBJ1-5
CDR3nt: TGTGCCTGCCGGGACAGGGGTGTAGGGTATCAGCCCCAGCATTTT
CDR3aa: CACRDRGVGYQPQHF

d_gene: .
abundance: .
v_gene: TRBV29-1
j_gene: TRBJ1-6
CDR3nt: TGCAGCGTGTCTGGCGGAGATTCACCCCTCCACTTT
CDR3aa: CSVSGGDSPLHF

d_gene: .
abundance: .
v_gene: TRBV9
j_gene: TRBJ2-1
CDR3nt: TGTGCCAGCAGCGTAGAACTAGCAGCCCCCAATGAGCAGTTCTTC
CDR3aa: CASSVELAAPNEQFF

d_gene: TRBD1
abundance: .
v_gene: TRBV7-2
j_gene: TRBJ1-4
CDR3nt: TGTGCCAGCAGCTTGGACGGGGACAGGGGGCGAAAACTGTTTTTT
CDR3aa: CASSLDGDRGRKLFF

d_gene: TRBD1
abundance: .
v_gene: TRBV5-1
j_gene: TRBJ2-7
CDR3nt: TGCGCCAGCAGCTTTGGGACAGGGGCCGGCTACGAGCAGTACTTC
CDR3aa: CASSFGTGAGYEQYF

d_gene: .
abundance: once
v_gene: TRBV6-5
j_gene: TRBJ2-1
CDR3nt: TGTGCCAGCTCCCGGGGTCAGGCCTACAATGAGCAGTTCTTC
CDR3aa: CASSRGQAYNEQFF

d_gene: .
abundance: .
v_gene: TRBV21-1
j_gene: TRBJ1-2
CDR3nt: TGTGCCGGACAGGGGGCGCGAGGCTACACCTTC
CDR3aa: CAGQGARGYTF

d_gene: TRBD1
abundance: few
v_gene: TRBV24-1
j_gene: TRBJ1-5
CDR3nt: TGTGCCACCAGTGATTCGCGGACAGGACTTAGCAATCAGCCCCAGCATTTT
CDR3aa: CATSDSRTGLSNQPQHF

d_gene: .
abundance: .
v_gene: TRBV28
j_gene: TRBJ2-3
CDR3nt: TGTGCCAGCAAAGACCTAGCGTACCATAACACAGATACGCAGTATTTT
CDR3aa: CASKDLAYHNTDTQYF

d_gene: TRBD2
abundance: .
v_gene: TRBV11-2
j_gene: TRBJ2-7
CDR3nt: TGTGCCAGCAGCTCGACCGGGACTAGGGACTACGAGCAGTACTTC
CDR3aa: CASSSTGTRDYEQYF

d_gene: TRBD1
abundance: .
v_gene: TRBV19
j_gene: TRBJ2-5
CDR3nt: TGTGCCAGCGCCACCACCGGGACAGGTGAGGGGACCCAGTACTTC
CDR3aa: CASATTGTGEGTQYF

d_gene: .
abundance: once
v_gene: TRBV2
j_gene: TRBJ2-1
CDR3nt: TGTGCCAGCAGTAGAACTAGTTTTGGTGAGCAGTTCTTC
CDR3aa: CASSRTSFGEQFF

d_gene: .
abundance: .
v_gene: TRBV7-9
j_gene: TRBJ2-5
CDR3nt: TGTGCCAGCAGCCCGAACAGGGTTGTGGTGGGGCAAGAGACCCAGTACTTC
CDR3aa: CASSPNRVVVGQETQYF

d_gene: .
abundance: .
v_gene: TRBV6-5
j_gene: TRBJ1-1
CDR3nt: TGTGCCAGCAGTTACAGGGGTGGAGGGACTGAAGCTTTCTTT
CDR3aa: CASSYRGGGTEAFF

d_gene: TRBD1
abundance: .
v_gene: TRBV3-1/TRBV3-2
j_gene: TRBJ2-1
CDR3nt: TGTGCCAGCAGCCAAGATGGGGACAGGGCCTACAATGAGCAGTTCTTC
CDR3aa: CASSQDGDRAYNEQFF

d_gene: .
abundance: once
v_gene: TRBV3-1/TRBV3-2
j_gene: TRBJ1-5
CDR3nt: TGTGCCAGCAGCCAAGACTCCAGGGTCAATCAGCCCCAGCATTTT
CDR3aa: CASSQDSRVNQPQHF

d_gene: .
abundance: .
v_gene: TRBV19
j_gene: TRBJ1-6
CDR3nt: TGTGCCAGTAGTCCCCTGCGGTCCCGGAATTCACCCCTCCACTTT
CDR3aa: CASSPLRSRNSPLHF

d_gene: TRBD2
abundance: .
v_gene: TRBV7-2
j_gene: TRBJ2-7
CDR3nt: TGTGCCAGCAGCTCCTTACCGGCTCCAGCGGGAGGGGCTTGGTACGAGCAGTACTTC
CDR3aa: CASSSLPAPAGGAWYEQYF

d_gene: .
abundance: .
v_gene: TRBV28
j_gene: TRBJ1-1
CDR3nt: TGTGCCAGCAGTTGGGGGGGCACTGAAGCTTTCTTT
CDR3aa: CASSWGGTEAFF

d_gene: TRBD1
abundance: .
v_gene: TRBV14
j_gene: TRBJ1-4
CDR3nt: TGTGCCAGCAGCCCCGGGACAGGAGCACCAACTAATGAAAGACTGTTTTTT
CDR3aa: CASSPGTGAPTNERLFF

d_gene: .
abundance: few
v_gene: TRBV27
j_gene: TRBJ1-4
CDR3nt: TGTGCCAGCAGGGGTCTAGGGGGTATGGAAAAACTGTTTTTT
CDR3aa: CASRGLGGMEKLFF

d_gene: .
abundance: .
v_gene: TRBV7-9
j_gene: TRBJ1-1
CDR3nt: TGTGCCAGCAGCTTAGAGGTTGGCAGGGTGGGCACTGAAGCTTTCTTT
CDR3aa: CASSLEVGRVGTEAFF

d_gene: TRBD1
abundance: .
v_gene: TRBV5-1
j_gene: TRBJ1-2
CDR3nt: TGCGCCAGCAGACCCACAGGGGACGCCTCAGGCTACACCTTC
CDR3aa: CASRPTGDASGYTF

d_gene: .
abundance: .
v_gene: TRBV7-8
j_gene: TRBJ1-2
CDR3nt: TGTGCCAGCAGCTTAGCGCATACAGGGAGCTATGGCTACACCTTC
CDR3aa: CASSLAHTGSYGYTF

d_gene: TRBD2
abundance: .
v_gene: TRBV7-9
j_gene: TRBJ2-5
CDR3nt: TGTGCCAGCAGCAGGGGACTAGCGGGAGTAGGGGAGACCCAGTACTTC
CDR3aa: CASSRGLAGVGETQYF

d_gene: TRBD2
abundance: .
v_gene: TRBV5-1
j_gene: TRBJ2-3
CDR3nt: TGCGCCAGCAGCTTGGGAGGCGGGAGCCGCACAGATACGCAGTATTTT
CDR3aa: CASSLGGGSRTDTQYF

d_gene: TRBD1
abundance: .
v_gene: TRBV10-3
j_gene: TRBJ2-3
CDR3nt: TGTGCCATCAGTGTGGACAGGGTGGGAGATACGCAGTATTTT
CDR3aa: CAISVDRVGDTQYF